This TCR beta chain emerged from a study of OX40 agonist ivuxolimab in advanced cancers. Study-wide results and caveats: At 0.1 to 3.0 mg/kg and by week 6, clonal expansion occurred in CD4+ and CD8+ blood T cells. Expanded peripheral T cells had an undetermined antigen specificity.

Profiling relied on immunoSEQ multiplex PCR, and the TCRdb table lists in-frame clones only, not all of them. The sample has 100,000 to 110,000 clones, roughly 90% seen once. Germline CDR1 and CDR2: SGHTA and FQGNSA. Trimming took 5 bases from V and 6 from J; bases not matched to a gene: 11. This CDR3 contains 15 residues. As concerns this clone: Its antigen is undetermined.

The sampling schedule covered blood at baseline, cycle 4 day 1, and cycle 7 day 1. The material sequenced was CD4+ or CD8+ T cells sorted from blood, taken in a trial of the OX40 agonist ivuxolimab. This TCR was recovered from an adult with an advanced solid tumor such as melanoma, head and neck, liver or kidney cancer. V usage is TRBV7-2 and J usage is TRBJ1-1; TRBD1 matches 8 bases. As DNA, the CDR3 is TGTGCCAGCAGCACCAGACAGGGGAGGGGGTCTGAAGCTTTCTTT. The encoded protein is CASSTRQGRGSEAFF.